The present TCR beta chain was sequenced within a study of shared clonotypes between healthy human individuals. Study-level points and caveats: Among the subsets, naive ones generally showed larger estimated richness than memory ones.

V was cut by 6 bases and J by 1 base, with 7 bases left in between. CDR3 length equals 13 residues. Germline values: CDR1 SGHVS, CDR2 FNYEAQ. To note about this clone: What it binds is not known.

Only CD45RO-negative cells positively selected for CCR7 counted as naive CD8 cells, so terminally differentiated effector memory CD45RA+ cells were excluded. Clones were read by immunoSEQ multiplex PCR, and TCRdb kept only the in-frame ones, dropping some. The table has about 1,800,000 clones, 85% to 95% seen once; the top ten hold 1% to 1.5%. The chain links TRBV7-6 to TRBJ2-1; D is unclear. Material: naive CD8+ T cells sorted from blood. This clonotype was obtained from a man in his late teens or twenties in good health. CDR3 DNA sequence: TGTGCCAGCAGTATAGTGTCCTACAATGAGCAGTTCTTC. It yields the protein CASSIVSYNEQFF.